Each of the 26 T cell receptor beta chains below was sequenced from the same sample in a study of T cells in Graves' hyperthyroidism and ophthalmopathy. Amplified TCR beta CDR3 regions came from RNA transcripts. HTBI primers were used for first-round RT-PCR of the TCR CDR3. TCRdb independently ran MiXCR on the multiplex PCR reads; one entry per CDR3 protein. The data show about 480,000 distinct CDR3 sequences, with approximately 15% seen just once and 15% to 20% held by the top ten. Material: blood. These receptors all come from a woman younger than 35 with Graves' hyperthyroidism.

This clonotype has a handful of counts. The J gene is TRBJ1-5, the V gene TRBV12-3 or TRBV12-4; 12 nucleotides match TRBD1. This CDR3 spans 18 amino acids. J lost 4 bases, V lost 2 bases, and 9 bases had no gene match. CDR3 amino acids: CASSLIWDRGPVNQPQHF. The CDR3 coding sequence is TGTGCCAGCAGTTTAATCTGGGACAGGGGGCCCGTGAATCAGCCCCAGCATTTT.

This clonotype was recorded a few times. This rearrangement joins TRBV4-1 to TRBJ1-2, with D tentatively TRBD1 (5 bases). Germline loops: CDR1 MGHRA, CDR2 YSYEKL. Trimming removed 1 base from V and 4 bases from J, with 10 bases in between. The CDR3 consists of 14 residues. The CDR3 protein is CASSQGDRRYGYTF. In nucleotides, the CDR3 is TGCGCCAGCAGCCAAGGGGACCGTCGCTATGGCTACACCTTC.

This clonotype was counted many times. V usage is TRBV4-1 and J usage is TRBJ2-1; 16 positions agree with TRBD2. The CDR3 covers 20 residues. With V trimmed by 4 bases and J by 4 bases, 13 bases remained unmatched. Germline CDR1 reads MGHRA; CDR2 reads YSYEKL. The CDR3 loop reads CASSLPPGTSGRARYNEQFF. The DNA for the CDR3 is TGCGCCAGCAGCCTCCCCCCCGGGACTAGCGGGAGGGCGAGGTACAATGAGCAGTTCTTC.

Ten or more counts support this clonotype. The rearrangement uses TRBV30 and TRBJ1-1; D is uncertain. The germline gives CDR1 GTSNPN, CDR2 SVGIG (reference sequence). The CDR3 covers 12 residues. V was clipped by 5 bases and J by 3 bases, with 10 bases between them. CDR3 sequence reads: CAWAGWYTEAFF. In DNA, the CDR3 is TGTGCCTGGGCCGGATGGTACACTGAAGCTTTCTTT.

The sample holds a few counts of this clonotype. V is TRBV5-5 and J is TRBJ2-4, with 10 positions matching TRBD2. The CDR3 spans 16 residues. Germline assignment: CDR1 SGHKS and CDR2 YYEKEE (reference sequence). J lost 7 bases, V lost 4 bases, and 11 bases had no gene match. This chain's CDR3 is CASSPAGASGSNIQYF. The CDR3 nucleotides are TGTGCCAGCAGCCCGGCCGGGGCTAGCGGGAGCAACATTCAGTACTTC.

As regards this clonotype: The junction departs from germline at one end; a sequencing error may be responsible. The J gene is TRBJ2-2, the V gene TRBV29-1; no firm D call. There are 12 residues in the CDR3. The germline gives CDR1 SQVTM, CDR2 ANQGSEA. CDR3 protein: CGVDLDTGELFF. The DNA for the CDR3 is TGCGGCGTTGACCTGGACACCGGGGAGCTGTTTTTT.

V is TRBV9 and J is TRBJ1-1; 9 positions agree with TRBD1. V shed 3 bases and J 4 bases; nucleotides not matched to a gene: 10. Looked up from germline, CDR1 is SGDLS and CDR2 is YYNGEE. This CDR3 has 16 amino acids. The CDR3 reads CASSAGTGQLGTEAFF. The CDR3 DNA reads as TGTGCCAGCAGCGCCGGGACAGGGCAGTTGGGCACTGAAGCTTTCTTT.

This clonotype was picked up many times. The chain joins TRBV12-5 to TRBJ2-5; TRBD2 might be the D (6 bases). Germline-derived CDR1 and CDR2 are LGHNT and FRNRAP. Between the trimmed V and J ends, which lost 3 bases and 3 bases, there was a span of 26 bases. This CDR3 is 19 amino acids long. The CDR3 nucleotides are TGTGCTAGTGGTTTAGATCCCCCAATCCGCGGTCGGACTAAAGAGACCCAGTACTTC. It yields the protein CASGLDPPIRGRTKETQYF.

This chain joins TRBV19 and TRBJ2-7; D is undetermined. Germline V gene sequence: CDR1 LNHDA, CDR2 SQIVND (reference sequence). The CDR3 length is 14 residues. V lost 1 base, J lost 6 bases, and 13 bases lay in between. CDR3 bases: TGTGCCAGTAGTATAGCGTCTAGGTGGAGCGAGCAGTACTTC. It is translated as CASSIASRWSEQYF.

The table lists this clonotype with many counts. The chain carries TRBV30 and TRBJ2-2, with a weak D call TRBD2 (5 bases). The V end was cut by 6 bases, the J end by 6 bases, with 17 bases between. Germline V lookup: CDR1 GTSNPN, CDR2 SVGIG (reference sequence). This CDR3 has 14 amino acids. The CDR3 reads CACPRVGAPGELFF. The CDR3 DNA reads TGTGCCTGTCCACGGGTGGGAGCGCCCGGGGAGCTGTTTTTT.

The J gene is TRBJ1-3, the V gene TRBV5-5; TRBD1 agrees at 8 bases. Germline CDR1 is SGHKS and CDR2 is YYEKEE (reference sequence). V trimming: 2 bases; J trimming: 2 bases; junction bases outside the gene matches: 3. This CDR3 spans 15 amino acids. CDR3 region: CASSLQGEAGNTIYF. CDR3 coding DNA: TGTGCCAGCAGCTTACAGGGGGAAGCTGGAAACACCATATATTTT.

This clonotype was observed a few times. The chain joins TRBV29-1 to TRBJ1-1, with TRBD1 matching 8 bases. The ends lost 4 bases at V and 5 bases at J; junction bases unmatched: 18. CDR1 and CDR2 (germline): SQVTM, ANQGSEA. This CDR3 is 17 amino acids long. The CDR3 region is CSVGPHRAGGMWTEAFF. The DNA for the CDR3 is TGCAGCGTTGGACCCCATAGGGCAGGGGGCATGTGGACTGAAGCTTTCTTT.

This clonotype was found many times. The chain joins TRBV27 to TRBJ1-2, with D maybe TRBD1 (5 bases). Trimming cost V 0 bases and J 1 base, with 18 bases left between them. This CDR3 spans 18 amino acids. Germline V lookup: CDR1 MNHEY, CDR2 SMNVEV (reference sequence). In DNA, the CDR3 is TGTGCCAGCAGTTTATCAATCTCCGGGACTGCATTTAACTATGGCTACACCTTC. Amino acid sequence: CASSLSISGTAFNYGYTF.

The table lists this clonotype with a few counts. A much bigger clone sits one base away, suggesting this may be a read error. This chain connects TRBV10-3 to TRBJ2-3; D unresolved. Germline V gene sequence: CDR1 ENHRY, CDR2 SYGVKD. The CDR3 runs 13 residues. Written as DNA, the CDR3 is TGTGTCATCACGGGCCCCGAACGTGGTACGCAGTATTTT. Translation: CVITGPERGTQYF.

At least ten counts were recorded for this clonotype. V is TRBV12-3 or TRBV12-4 and J is TRBJ2-3, with 7 bases aligning to TRBD1. The junction had 2 bases not matched to a gene; V was cut back by 1 base and J by 4 bases. CDR3 size: 14 residues. In DNA, the CDR3 is TGTGCCAGCAGTTTAGAGAGGGGGCCAGATACGCAGTATTTT. Translation: CASSLERGPDTQYF.

This clonotype showed up just a few times. This chain uses TRBV7-3 with TRBJ2-5, with 10 bases matching TRBD2. V shed 2 bases and J 5 bases; nucleotides not matched to a gene: 8. The V gene's germline CDR1 is SGHTA and CDR2 FQGTGA. CDR3 size: 16 residues. The CDR3 nucleotides are TGTGCCAGCAGCTTAGGAGCGGGAGGGAGGAGTGAGACCCAGTACTTC. As protein: CASSLGAGGRSETQYF.

This chain connects TRBV7-2 to TRBJ1-6, with D unclear. Between the trimmed V and J ends, which lost 1 base and 0 bases, there was a span of 10 bases. This CDR3 has 17 amino acids. Germline V gene data show CDR1 as SGHTA and CDR2 as FQGNSA. CDR3 in amino acids: CASSLESLSSYNSPLHF. The DNA for the CDR3 is TGTGCCAGCAGCTTAGAGAGCCTTAGCTCCTATAATTCACCCCTCCACTTT.

Ten or more counts support this clonotype. The J gene is TRBJ1-2, the V gene TRBV12-3 or TRBV12-4, with 8 bases identical to TRBD1. This CDR3 has 14 residues. Germline trimming cut 6 bases from V and 5 bases from J; bases unmatched to any gene: 8. CDR3 in amino acids: CASRPQGGVYGYTF. The CDR3 DNA is TGTGCCAGCAGACCACAGGGGGGAGTTTATGGCTACACCTTC.

Many counts were recorded for this clonotype. The rearrangement links TRBV12-3 or TRBV12-4 to TRBJ1-2; D gene unclear. V was shortened by 5 bases and J by 6 bases, with 16 bases between the two germline ends. The CDR3 runs 14 residues. CDR3: CASSDPFGRNGYTF. The DNA of the CDR3 is TGTGCCAGCAGTGACCCCTTCGGACGGAATGGCTACACCTTC.

This clonotype has just a few counts. The rearrangement links TRBV6-5 to TRBJ2-1; the match to TRBD1 covers 9 bases. Trimming at V came to 2 bases and at J to 7 bases, leaving 6 bases not matched to a gene. The CDR3 consists of 15 residues. Germline CDR1 reads MNHEY; CDR2 reads SVGAGI. The CDR3 DNA reads as TGTGCCAGCAGTTACGCTGGGACAGGGAGAAATGAGCAGTTCTTC. Protein: CASSYAGTGRNEQFF.

The rearrangement uses TRBV2 and TRBJ2-5; the D gene is possibly TRBD1 (6 bases). The CDR3 loop spans 15 amino acids. Germline V gene lookup returns CDR1 SNHLY and CDR2 FYNNEI. With 7 bases removed from V and 1 base from J, the gap between germline ends came to 16 bases. DNA of the CDR3: TGTGCCAGCAACCCTCGGACAGCCTCCCAAGAGACCCAGTACTTC. This encodes CASNPRTASQETQYF.

This clonotype has at least ten counts. V usage is TRBV15 and J usage is TRBJ2-2; TRBD2 might be the D (6 bases). Trimming took off 0 bases at V and 7 bases at J, with 9 bases between the two ends. There are 14 residues in the CDR3. Germline V gene lookup returns CDR1 LNHNV and CDR2 YYDKDF (reference sequence). CDR3: CATSRDMGGGELFF. The DNA for the CDR3 is TGTGCCACCAGCAGAGATATGGGGGGCGGGGAGCTGTTTTTT.

This clonotype was seen more than once but under ten times. The chain links TRBV29-1 to TRBJ1-1; D not certain. This CDR3 contains 11 residues. Germline V gene sequence: CDR1 SQVTM, CDR2 ANQGSEA. V shed 0 bases and J shed 7 bases, with 6 bases lying between them. The CDR3 DNA is TGCAGCGTTGAAGACACGTTTGAAGCTTTCTTT. This encodes CSVEDTFEAFF. The whole variable domain, remainder taken from reference TRBV29-1 and TRBJ1-1, is SAVISQKPSRDICQRGTSLTIQCQVDSQVTMMFWYRQQPGQSLTLIATANQGSEATYESGFVIDKFPISRPNLTFSTLTVSNMSPEDSSIYLCSVEDTFEAFFGQGTRLTVV.

The rearrangement uses TRBV6-5 and TRBJ1-3; unclear D gene. CDR1 is MNHEY, CDR2 SVGAGI, per germline. V lost 7 bases to trimming and J lost 2 bases, with 9 bases between them. The CDR3 consists of 13 residues. CDR3 sequence: CASTPRTGNTIYF. CDR3 sequence (DNA): TGTGCCAGCACCCCCAGGACTGGAAACACCATATATTTT.

The chain links TRBV10-2 to TRBJ1-2; D gene unclear. CDR1 is WSHSY and CDR2 is SAAADI in the germline V gene. The CDR3 has 13 amino acids. Trimming shortened V by 8 bases and J by 6 bases, and 16 bases separated the two germline ends. Here the CDR3 DNA reads TGCGCCAGCGGTGGGTACAGTTCTGATGGCTACACCTTC. Amino acid sequence: CASGGYSSDGYTF.

This clonotype was counted at least ten times. The rearrangement links TRBV12-3 or TRBV12-4 to TRBJ1-1; 9 bases are shared with TRBD1. The V and J ends lost 5 bases and 4 bases, in that order; junction bases with no gene match: 5. The CDR3 totals 14 residues. CDR3 region: CASSQQGAPTEAFF. DNA of the CDR3: TGTGCCAGCAGTCAACAGGGGGCCCCCACTGAAGCTTTCTTT.